The T cell receptor (beta chain) described here comes from a study of cytomegalovirus exposure and HLA in healthy donors. PCR employed 60 Vbeta and 13 Jbeta primers. Clones were sequenced by immunoSEQ multiplex PCR, and TCRdb holds only the in-frame ones, with some missing. The top ten clones hold 2% of a sample with about 130,000 clones, 70% to 80% of them seen once. V gave up 0 bases and J gave up 4 bases, with 12 bases separating them. Germline CDR1 and CDR2: ENHRY and SYGVKD. The CDR3 totals 16 residues. This chain links TRBV10-3 with TRBJ2-2, with a possible D match to TRBD2 (6 bases). The sequence was collected from a young man in good health and CMV-seronegative. Specimen: PBMCs. The CDR3 loop reads CAISESFLATTGELFF. The CDR3 coding sequence is TGTGCCATCAGTGAGTCGTTTCTAGCGACCACCGGGGAGCTGTTTTTT.